This T cell receptor beta chain was observed in a study of OX40 agonist ivuxolimab in advanced cancers. Study background: Every 2 weeks, ivuxolimab was infused into the patients intravenously at between 0.01 and 10 mg/kg. The study, taken as a whole, reports: The study did not work out the antigen specificity of the expanded peripheral T cells. The study observed clonal expansion of CD4+ and CD8+ blood T cells by week 6 at 0.1 to 3.0 mg/kg.

Comment on this clone: Its antigen is unknown.

Libraries were prepared by immunoSEQ multiplex PCR; TCRdb keeps only in-frame clonotypes and omits some of them. Of more than 65,000 clones listed, about 89% are singletons. The CDR3 runs 15 residues. Germline trimming cut 4 bases from V and 2 bases from J; bases unmatched to any gene: 8. Looked up from germline, CDR1 is WNHNN and CDR2 is SYGVQD (reference sequence). Sequenced here: CD4+ or CD8+ T cells sorted from blood, sampled in a trial of the OX40 agonist ivuxolimab. The gene calls are TRBV10-1 and TRBJ2-7; 7 nucleotides match TRBD1. The TCR comes from an adult with an advanced solid tumor such as melanoma, head and neck, liver or kidney cancer. CDR3 region: CASSVDRSLPYEQYF. CDR3 DNA sequence: TGCGCCAGCAGTGTGGACAGGTCCTTACCCTACGAGCAGTACTTC.